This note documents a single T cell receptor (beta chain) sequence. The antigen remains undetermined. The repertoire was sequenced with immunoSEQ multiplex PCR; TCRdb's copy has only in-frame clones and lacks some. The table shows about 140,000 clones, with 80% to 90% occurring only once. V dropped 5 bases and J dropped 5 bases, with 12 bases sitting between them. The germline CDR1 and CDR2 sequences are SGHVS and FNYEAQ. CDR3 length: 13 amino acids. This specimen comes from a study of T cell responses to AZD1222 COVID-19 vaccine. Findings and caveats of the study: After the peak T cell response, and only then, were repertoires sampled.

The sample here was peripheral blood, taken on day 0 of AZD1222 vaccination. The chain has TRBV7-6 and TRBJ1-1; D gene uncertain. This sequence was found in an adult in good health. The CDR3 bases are TGTGCCAGCAGCGTCCGGGATGGGACTGAAGCTTTCTTT. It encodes CASSVRDGTEAFF. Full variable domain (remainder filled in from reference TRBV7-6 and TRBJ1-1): GAGVSQSPRYKVTKRGQDVALRCDPISGHVSLYWYRQALGQGPEFLTYFNYEAQQDKSGLPNDRFSAERPEGSISTLTIQRTEQRDSAMYRCASSVRDGTEAFFGQGTRLTVV.